The 18 T cell receptor beta chains presented below share a single source sample, sequenced in a study of cytomegalovirus exposure and HLA in healthy donors. Sequencing used immunoSEQ multiplex PCR; TCRdb keeps in-frame clones, though not all of them. Of about 260,000 clones in the sample, about 90% were seen once. The sample consisted of PBMCs. The receptors shown here come from a woman between 25 and 40 years old in good health and CMV-seronegative.

This clone has just one count. The V call is TRBV5-1, the J call TRBJ2-5; 8 positions agree with TRBD1. V lost 0 bases and J lost 1; bases outside the gene matches: 5. The CDR3 covers 16 residues. Germline V gene data show CDR1 as SGHRS and CDR2 as YFSETQ. DNA for the CDR3: TGCGCCAGCAGCTTGGAGGCCAGGGGGCTCCAAGAGACCCAGTACTTC. It codes for CASSLEARGLQETQYF.

This rearrangement joins TRBV9 to TRBJ2-1; TRBD1 aligns across 7 bases. V lost 1 base, J lost 10 bases, and 5 bases stayed unmatched. Germline V gene data show CDR1 as SGDLS and CDR2 as YYNGEE. CDR3 length equals 13 residues. The CDR3 nucleotides are TGTGCCAGCAGCGTAATACTAGGGGGCGAGCAGTTCTTC. Translation gives CASSVILGGEQFF.

V usage is TRBV27 and J usage is TRBJ2-1, with 7 bases lining up with TRBD1. With V trimmed by 5 bases and J by 3 bases, 10 bases remained unmatched. The CDR3 covers 16 residues. CDR1 is MNHEY and CDR2 is SMNVEV in the germline V gene (reference sequence). The CDR3 DNA is TGTGCCAGCAGTCCCCAGACAGGGTTCAGCTACAATGAGCAGTTCTTC. Amino acids: CASSPQTGFSYNEQFF.

The CDR3: CASSILAGVLNEQFF. The CDR3 region has the DNA TGTGCCAGCAGTATCCTAGCGGGAGTTTTGAATGAGCAGTTCTTC. The chain recombines TRBV2 with TRBJ2-1; TRBD2 matches at 10 bases. The CDR3 loop spans 15 amino acids. Germline CDR1 reads SNHLY; CDR2 reads FYNNEI. V shed 5 bases, J shed 7 bases, and the junction held 8 bases outside the gene matches.

The CDR3 region is CSVREGLAYEQYF. In nucleotides, the CDR3 is TGCAGCGTTCGGGAGGGCCTCGCCTACGAGCAGTACTTC. The chain joins TRBV29-1 to TRBJ2-7; TRBD2 aligns across 8 bases. The J segment lost 2 bases and the V segment lost 5 bases, leaving 5 bases of the junction unmatched. This CDR3 comprises 13 residues. Germline lookup yields CDR1 SQVTM and CDR2 ANQGSEA.

This sequence joins TRBV4-3 and TRBJ2-1; no definite D call. CDR3 length: 16 residues. Trimming removed 4 bases from V and 3 bases from J, with 16 bases in between. Germline-derived CDR1 and CDR2 are LGHNA and YSLEER. The CDR3 loop reads CASSPSYIVVYNEQFF. Here the CDR3 DNA reads TGCGCCAGCAGCCCCTCGTACATAGTGGTCTACAATGAGCAGTTCTTC.

The chain employs TRBV27 and TRBJ2-7; D gene unclear. V was shortened by 8 bases and J by 2 bases, with 13 bases between the two germline ends. In germline, CDR1 is MNHEY, CDR2 SMNVEV (reference sequence). The CDR3 has 13 amino acids. The DNA for the CDR3 is TGTGCCAGCGCACAACTGGTGGCCTACGAGCAGTACTTC. It codes for CASAQLVAYEQYF.

This clone was observed a single time. The chain couples TRBV10-3 to TRBJ2-4; either TRBD1 or TRBD2 may fit D (5 bases each). V gave up 2 bases and J gave up 7 bases, with 18 bases separating them. The germline CDR1 and CDR2 sequences are ENHRY and SYGVKD. This CDR3 spans 16 amino acids. DNA of the CDR3: TGTGCCATCAGTGAGCCCGTGGGTGGGGGTATTAACATTCAGTACTTC. This gives the protein CAISEPVGGGINIQYF.

The chain couples TRBV9 to TRBJ2-5, with D possibly matching TRBD1 (6 bases). The CDR3 consists of 15 residues. Deletions cut 2 bases from V and 3 bases from J, with 14 bases between. Germline lookup yields CDR1 SGDLS and CDR2 YYNGEE. DNA for the CDR3: TGTGCCAGCAGCGTCTACTCGACAGGCAAAGAGACCCAGTACTTC. Translation gives CASSVYSTGKETQYF.

The V and J genes are TRBV4-3 and TRBJ2-7; D remains ambiguous. V was shortened by 3 bases and J by 0 bases, with 9 bases between the two germline ends. From germline, CDR1 is LGHNA and CDR2 YSLEER. This CDR3 comprises 14 residues. The CDR3 region has the DNA TGCGCCAGCAGCCAGCGTGGGATCTCCTACGAGCAGTACTTC. Protein product: CASSQRGISYEQYF.

V is TRBV6-6 and J is TRBJ2-7; D unresolved. The V and J ends lost 0 bases and 0 bases respectively, with 6 bases between them. Per germline, CDR1 MNHNY and CDR2 SVGAGI (reference sequence). The CDR3 covers 14 residues. The DNA for the CDR3 is TGTGCCAGCAGTTACTCGACACACTCCTACGAGCAGTACTTC. It encodes CASSYSTHSYEQYF.

This sequence joins TRBV27 and TRBJ2-3; 11 bases line up with TRBD2. The CDR3 contains 20 residues. Per germline, CDR1 MNHEY and CDR2 SMNVEV (reference sequence). The trim removed 4 bases at V and 5 bases at J, leaving 20 bases unmatched. CDR3 in DNA: TGTGCCAGCAGTTCCTGGACTAGCGGGCCGGCCTCCCCAATTGGAGATACGCAGTATTTT. Its protein is CASSSWTSGPASPIGDTQYF.

This clone has just one count. V and J are TRBV7-9 and TRBJ1-5; possibly TRBD1 for D (6 bases). Trimming took 4 bases from V and 5 from J, leaving 18 bases between them. CDR3 size: 16 residues. CDR1 and CDR2 from the germline V gene are SEHNR and FQNEAQ (reference sequence). In DNA form, the CDR3 reads TGTGCCAGCAGCTCTTCGGACCAGGGGAGACATCAGCCCCAGCATTTT. Translating gives CASSSSDQGRHQPQHF.

This chain uses TRBV19 with TRBJ2-1; the D gene is possibly TRBD1 (5 bases). Germline V CDR1 and CDR2: LNHDA, SQIVND (reference sequence). The CDR3 covers 14 residues. The ends were cut back, 2 bases at V and 3 bases at J, with 8 bases in the middle. CDR3 nucleotide sequence: TGTGCCAGTAGTATACAAAGGGGCTACAATGAGCAGTTCTTC. Protein product: CASSIQRGYNEQFF.

The chain is built from TRBV6-1 and TRBJ2-1; D is unresolved. CDR3 length: 13 amino acids. Germline-derived CDR1 and CDR2 are MNHNS and SASEGT. V was pared by 3 bases and J by 14 bases, with 17 bases between. CDR3 nucleotides: TGTGCCAGCAGTGACAATGCTGTTTCCCCGAAGTTCTTC. It yields the protein CASSDNAVSPKFF.

The genes are TRBV7-9 and TRBJ2-7; 7 nucleotides match TRBD2. Per the germline V gene, CDR1 is SEHNR and CDR2 is FQNEAQ (reference sequence). V trimming: 5 bases; J trimming: 6 bases; junction bases outside the gene matches: 10. This CDR3 has 14 amino acids. The CDR3 DNA sequence: TGTGCCAGCAGCCTAGGGGAGGGTTTCGGCGAGCAGTACTTC. Its translation is CASSLGEGFGEQYF. The full variable domain, rest sourced from reference TRBV7-9 and TRBJ2-7, is DTGVSQNPRHKITKRGQNVTFRCDPISEHNRLYWYRQTLGQGPEFLTYFQNEAQLEKSRLLSDRFSAERPKGSFSTLEIQRTEQGDSAMYLCASSLGEGFGEQYFGPGTRLTVT.

This chain uses TRBV5-1 with TRBJ2-7; TRBD1 might be the D (6 bases). V gave up 0 bases and J gave up 1 base, with 11 bases separating them. Germline loops: CDR1 SGHRS, CDR2 YFSETQ. This CDR3 spans 15 amino acids. CDR3 nucleotides: TGCGCCAGCAGCTTGGGGACAGACCATTCCTACGAGCAGTACTTC. Its protein is CASSLGTDHSYEQYF.

The chain recombines TRBV15 with TRBJ2-1, with D perhaps TRBD1 (6 bases). The CDR3 sequence is 15 residues long. Germline lookup yields CDR1 LNHNV and CDR2 YYDKDF (reference sequence). V was cut by 1 base and J by 7 bases, with 14 bases left in between. CDR3 nucleotides: TGTGCCACCAGCAGAGGTACAGGGTTGAGGAATGAGCAGTTCTTC. It codes for CATSRGTGLRNEQFF.